What follows are 3 T cell receptor beta chains derived from one specimen sequenced in a study of blood T cell repertoires in COVID-19. The table came from immunoSEQ multiplex PCR; TCRdb's copy has only in-frame clones and leaves some out. In the table there are 99,000 or so clones, about 91% of which are singletons. Sequenced: peripheral blood. These receptor sequences come from a human donor in a cohort sampled during active COVID-19.

This clone came up once. One end of the junction does not line up with germline, which may come from a read error. This chain joins TRBV30 and TRBJ1-2; D possibly corresponds to TRBD1 (6 bases). Germline V gene lookup returns CDR1 GTSNPN and CDR2 SVGIG (reference sequence). The CDR3 consists of 14 residues. The CDR3 coding sequence is TGTGCGTGGAAGTGGACAGCTCCCAACTATGGCTACACCTTC. It specifies CAWKWTAPNYGYTF.

On this clone: One junction end disagrees with the germline gene, perhaps due to a read error. V and J are TRBV5-4 and TRBJ2-5, with TRBD2 identical over 11 bases. Per the germline V gene, CDR1 is SGHNT and CDR2 is YYREEE (reference sequence). This CDR3 is 17 amino acids long. The CDR3 DNA sequence: TGTGCCAGCAGGTTGGCGACTAGCGGGGCTCACCAAGAGACCCAGTACTTC. It translates to CASRLATSGAHQETQYF. Looking up the rest from reference TRBV5-4 and TRBJ2-5 gives the full variable domain: ETGVTQSPTHLIKTRGQQVTLRCSSQSGHNTVSWYQQALGQGPQFIFQYYREEENGRGNFPPRFSGLQFPNYSSELNVNALELDDSALYLCASRLATSGAHQETQYFGPGTRLLVL.

This clone was counted between two and nine times. The chain carries TRBV7-2 and TRBJ2-7, with 8 positions matching TRBD2. Per the germline V gene, CDR1 is SGHTA and CDR2 is FQGNSA. J was trimmed by 2 bases and V by 4 bases; bases with no gene match: 7. This CDR3 has 15 residues. The CDR3 spells CASSSISGSPYEQYF. The CDR3 region has the DNA TGTGCCAGCAGCTCAATCAGCGGGAGTCCCTACGAGCAGTACTTC.